This is a list of T cell receptor beta chains from one sample in a study of T cell changes during pregnancy in multiple sclerosis. Only in-frame clones appear in the TCRdb table, and some are missing; sequencing was by immunoSEQ multiplex PCR. The sample includes roughly 36,000 clones, approximately 91% of them seen just once. Sample: peripheral blood, taken in the second trimester of pregnancy. Receptor source: a female donor in good health, enrolled as a control in a pregnancy study. Both conserved end residues are trimmed from each CDR3. Fields, in order: J gene, V gene, clone size, D gene, CDR3 protein. D genes are given only for firm matches. Clone size, where shown, is once, few, many, or a class for clones that have expanded.

j_gene: TRBJ2-2
v_gene: TRBV6-1
abundance: -
d_gene: TRBD1
CDR3aa: ATPLGTGDHGELF

j_gene: TRBJ1-2
v_gene: TRBV27
abundance: -
d_gene: TRBD1
CDR3aa: ASSLSKTGGGGYT

j_gene: TRBJ1-1
v_gene: TRBV19
abundance: -
d_gene: -
CDR3aa: ASSTPETGKGEAF

j_gene: TRBJ2-5
v_gene: TRBV9
abundance: -
d_gene: TRBD1
CDR3aa: ASSVGRRSWTGGEETQY

j_gene: TRBJ1-4
v_gene: TRBV28
abundance: -
d_gene: TRBD1
CDR3aa: ARECGTGTEKLF

j_gene: TRBJ1-2
v_gene: TRBV13
abundance: once
d_gene: -
CDR3aa: ASSLGAGYTNYGYT

j_gene: TRBJ2-1
v_gene: TRBV11-2
abundance: -
d_gene: TRBD1
CDR3aa: ASSLERDSSYNEQF

j_gene: TRBJ2-7
v_gene: TRBV28
abundance: -
d_gene: -
CDR3aa: ASSPRGVGGREQY

j_gene: TRBJ2-1
v_gene: TRBV28
abundance: -
d_gene: -
CDR3aa: ASSPSAHSYNEQF

j_gene: TRBJ2-5
v_gene: TRBV19
abundance: -
d_gene: -
CDR3aa: ASSRSTVETQY

j_gene: TRBJ1-5
v_gene: TRBV10-2
abundance: -
d_gene: -
CDR3aa: ASSDYTGSNQPQH

j_gene: TRBJ2-3
v_gene: TRBV13
abundance: -
d_gene: TRBD2
CDR3aa: ASSLGQLPSGEIKDTQY

j_gene: TRBJ2-7
v_gene: TRBV14
abundance: -
d_gene: -
CDR3aa: ASSAVAGYEQY

j_gene: TRBJ1-3
v_gene: TRBV11-2
abundance: -
d_gene: -
CDR3aa: ASSLAPLAGSGNTIY

j_gene: TRBJ1-6
v_gene: TRBV6-1
abundance: -
d_gene: -
CDR3aa: ASSDQVNSPLH

j_gene: TRBJ2-1
v_gene: TRBV6-4
abundance: few
d_gene: -
CDR3aa: ASSDSSRQVNEQF

j_gene: TRBJ1-2
v_gene: TRBV28
abundance: -
d_gene: -
CDR3aa: ASSLLPVWGHDQPYGYT

j_gene: TRBJ2-1
v_gene: TRBV5-1
abundance: -
d_gene: TRBD2
CDR3aa: ASSSGLAEGSYNEQF

j_gene: TRBJ1-2
v_gene: TRBV29-1
abundance: once
d_gene: -
CDR3aa: SVAGGVSYGYT